Below, one T cell receptor beta chain is given with its context. Its target is unknown. The authors obtained approximately 2 micrograms of genomic DNA from cryopreserved PBMCs for TCR beta libraries. This specimen belongs to a study of cytotoxic CD8 clonotypes in ibrutinib-treated CLL. Study overall: Patients: over 9 relapsed/refractory, under 16 treatment-naive, fewer than 18 IGHV unmutated. Mean yields were approximately 250,000 productive templates and 94,082 productive rearrangements per sample.

Overall study results and limits: On treatment, the uncommon public clonotypes contracted or remained stable.

The CDR3 has 17 residues. Germline CDR1 and CDR2: MGHDK and SYGVNS. Trimming cost V 3 bases and J 2 bases, with 20 bases left between them. Here immunoSEQ multiplex PCR was the method, and the copy in TCRdb shows in-frame clones only, minus some. The data hold about 30,000 clones, with roughly 62% observed a single time. The input for sequencing was PBMCs, taken before ibrutinib treatment. This receptor was obtained from a human donor with chronic lymphocytic leukemia. The chain recombines TRBV25-1 with TRBJ2-7, with D possibly being TRBD1 or TRBD2 (7 bases each). The CDR3 nucleotides are TGTGCCAGCAGTGATTCCCGCGGGGAGGGGGCCACCTACGAGCAGTACTTC. The encoded protein is CASSDSRGEGATYEQYF.